This TCR beta chain is drawn from a study of T cells in Graves' hyperthyroidism and ophthalmopathy. This clonotype occurred many times. Antigen specificity is unknown. General observations from the study: Among thyroid clonotypes expanded above 0.001, most also appeared in blood.

Diagnoses were established using clinical symptoms, serum thyroxine and TRAb, thyroid ultrasound and orbital computed tomography. Source material for PBMCs was 9 to 10 ml fresh peripheral blood. The germline V gene has CDR1 LNHDA and CDR2 SQIVND (reference sequence). V lost 11 bases and J lost 0, with 14 bases in between. This CDR3 has 13 residues. Amplification targeted TCR beta CDR3 regions from RNA transcripts. HTBI primers were employed in a first-round RT-PCR of the TCR CDR3. MiXCR, applied by TCRdb to the multiplex PCR reads, yields one record per CDR3 protein. The repertoire holds roughly 520,000 distinct CDR3 sequences, approximately 25% seen once, with roughly 10% in the top ten.

V gene TRBV19 combines with J gene TRBJ2-7; D is perhaps TRBD1 (6 bases). The receptor comes from a woman aged 25 to 39 with Graves' ophthalmopathy. Specimen: blood. The CDR3 nucleotides are TGTGCCGCCGGGACACCAAGCTCCTACGAGCAGTACTTC. Its protein product is CAAGTPSSYEQYF. Filled out from reference TRBV19 and TRBJ2-7, the complete variable domain reads DGGITQSPKYLFRKEGQNVTLSCEQNLNHDAMYWYRQDPGQGLRLIYYSQIVNDFQKGDIAEGYSVSREKKESFPLTVTSAQKNPTAFYLCAAGTPSSYEQYFGPGTRLTVT.